Given below is one T cell receptor (beta chain) in context. Its antigen is not identified. Sequencing was performed with immunoSEQ multiplex PCR; in TCRdb, only in-frame clones are kept and a portion is missing. Here the sample spans some 2,400,000 clones, roughly 95% being singletons. This specimen belongs to a study of shared clonotypes between healthy human individuals. The junction had 5 bases not matched to a gene; V was cut back by 3 bases and J by 3 bases. The length of the CDR3 is 16 residues. Per germline, CDR1 SEHNR and CDR2 FQNEAQ (reference sequence). Regarding the study as a whole: Sequencing of the sorted subsets was shown by rarefaction to be incomplete despite large depth. What limited the represented genetic and exposure-history diversity was the small number of donors.

Donors comprised healthy HIV-negative adults lacking recent acute infections or vaccinations. This rearrangement joins TRBV7-9 to TRBJ2-2; 9 bases fit TRBD1. The sequencing input was naive CD4+ T cells sorted from blood. Regarding subset: CD45RA+ positively selected. This clonotype was obtained from a man younger than 35 in good health. The CDR3 here is CASSFLGQGYTGELFF. Here the CDR3 DNA reads TGTGCCAGCAGCTTTCTAGGACAGGGGTACACCGGGGAGCTGTTTTTT.